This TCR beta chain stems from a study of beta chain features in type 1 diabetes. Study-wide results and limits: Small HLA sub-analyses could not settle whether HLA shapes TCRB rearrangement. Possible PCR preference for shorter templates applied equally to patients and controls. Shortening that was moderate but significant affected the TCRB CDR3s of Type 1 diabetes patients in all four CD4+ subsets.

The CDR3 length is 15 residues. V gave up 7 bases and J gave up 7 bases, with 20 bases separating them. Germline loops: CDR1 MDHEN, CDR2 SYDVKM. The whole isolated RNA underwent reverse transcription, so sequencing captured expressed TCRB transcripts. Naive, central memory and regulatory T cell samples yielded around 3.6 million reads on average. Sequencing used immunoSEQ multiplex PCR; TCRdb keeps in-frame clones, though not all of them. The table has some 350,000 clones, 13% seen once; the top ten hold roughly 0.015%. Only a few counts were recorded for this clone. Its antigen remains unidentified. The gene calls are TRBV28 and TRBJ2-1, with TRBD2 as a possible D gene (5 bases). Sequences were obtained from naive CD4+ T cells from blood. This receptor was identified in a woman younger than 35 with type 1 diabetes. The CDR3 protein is CASILSGSLANEQFF. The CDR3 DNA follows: TGTGCCAGCATCTTATCGGGATCCCTAGCAAATGAGCAGTTCTTC.